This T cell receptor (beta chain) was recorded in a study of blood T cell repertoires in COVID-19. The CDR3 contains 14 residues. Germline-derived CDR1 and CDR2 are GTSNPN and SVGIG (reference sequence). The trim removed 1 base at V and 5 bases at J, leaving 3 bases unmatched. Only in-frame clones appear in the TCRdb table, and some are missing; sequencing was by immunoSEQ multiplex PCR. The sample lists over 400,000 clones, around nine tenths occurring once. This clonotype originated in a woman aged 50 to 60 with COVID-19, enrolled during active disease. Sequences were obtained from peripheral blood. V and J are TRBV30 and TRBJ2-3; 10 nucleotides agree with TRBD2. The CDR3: CAWSAAGGLDTQYF. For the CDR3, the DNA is TGTGCCTGGAGTGCAGCGGGGGGGCTAGATACGCAGTATTTT.